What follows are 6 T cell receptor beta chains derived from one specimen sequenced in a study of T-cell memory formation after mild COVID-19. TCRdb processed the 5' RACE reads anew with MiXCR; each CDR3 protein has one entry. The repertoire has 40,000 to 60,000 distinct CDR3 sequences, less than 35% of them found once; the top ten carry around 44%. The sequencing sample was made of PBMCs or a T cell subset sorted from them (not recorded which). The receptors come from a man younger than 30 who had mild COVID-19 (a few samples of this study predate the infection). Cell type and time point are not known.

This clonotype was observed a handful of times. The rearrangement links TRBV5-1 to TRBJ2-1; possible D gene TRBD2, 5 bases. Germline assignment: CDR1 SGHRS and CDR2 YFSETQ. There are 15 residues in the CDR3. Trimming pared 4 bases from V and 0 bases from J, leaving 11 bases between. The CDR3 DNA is TGCGCCAGCAGCGCCGGGGTACTCTCCTACAATGAGCAGTTCTTC. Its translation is CASSAGVLSYNEQFF. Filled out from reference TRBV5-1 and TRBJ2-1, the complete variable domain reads KAGVTQTPRYLIKTRGQQVTLSCSPISGHRSVSWYQQTPGQGLQFLFEYFSETQRNKGNFPGRFSGRQFSNSRSEMNVSTLELGDSALYLCASSAGVLSYNEQFFGPGTRLTVL.

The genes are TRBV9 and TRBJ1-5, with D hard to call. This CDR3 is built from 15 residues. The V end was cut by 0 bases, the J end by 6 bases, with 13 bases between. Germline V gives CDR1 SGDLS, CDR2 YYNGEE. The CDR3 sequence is CASSVEIGSGQPQHF. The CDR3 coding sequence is TGTGCCAGCAGCGTAGAGATAGGGTCAGGTCAGCCCCAGCATTTT.

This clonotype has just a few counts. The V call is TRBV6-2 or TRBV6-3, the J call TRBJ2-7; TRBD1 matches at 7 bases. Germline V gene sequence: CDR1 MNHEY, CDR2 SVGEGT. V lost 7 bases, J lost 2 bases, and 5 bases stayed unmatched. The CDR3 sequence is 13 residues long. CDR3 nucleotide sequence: TGTGCCAGCACCGGACAGGTGACCTACGAGCAGTACTTC. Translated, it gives CASTGQVTYEQYF.

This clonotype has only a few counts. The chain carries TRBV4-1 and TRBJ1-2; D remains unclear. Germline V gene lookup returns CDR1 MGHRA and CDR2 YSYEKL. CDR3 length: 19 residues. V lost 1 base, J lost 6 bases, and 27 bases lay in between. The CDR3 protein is CASSQALRNPGPLRDGYTF. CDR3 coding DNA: TGCGCCAGCAGCCAAGCCTTACGAAATCCGGGCCCTCTTAGAGATGGCTACACCTTC.

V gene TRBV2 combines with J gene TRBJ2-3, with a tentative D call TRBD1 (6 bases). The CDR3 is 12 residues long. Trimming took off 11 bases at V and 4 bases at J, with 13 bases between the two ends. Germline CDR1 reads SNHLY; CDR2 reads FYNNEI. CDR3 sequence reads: CAWPGQSDTQYF. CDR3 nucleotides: TGTGCCTGGCCGGGACAATCAGATACGCAGTATTTT. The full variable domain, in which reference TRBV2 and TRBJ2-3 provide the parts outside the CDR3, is EPEVTQTPSHQVTQMGQEVILRCVPISNHLYFYWYRQILGQKVEFLVSFYNNEISEKSEIFDDQFSVERPDGSNFTLKIRSTKLEDSAMYFCAWPGQSDTQYFGPGTRLTVL.

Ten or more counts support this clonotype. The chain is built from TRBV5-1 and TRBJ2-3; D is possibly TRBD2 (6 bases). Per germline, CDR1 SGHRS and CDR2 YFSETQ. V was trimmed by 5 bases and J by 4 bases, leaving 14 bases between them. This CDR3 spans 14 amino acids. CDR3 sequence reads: CASRAAGGADTQYF. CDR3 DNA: TGCGCCAGCAGGGCAGCGGGCGGAGCAGATACGCAGTATTTT.